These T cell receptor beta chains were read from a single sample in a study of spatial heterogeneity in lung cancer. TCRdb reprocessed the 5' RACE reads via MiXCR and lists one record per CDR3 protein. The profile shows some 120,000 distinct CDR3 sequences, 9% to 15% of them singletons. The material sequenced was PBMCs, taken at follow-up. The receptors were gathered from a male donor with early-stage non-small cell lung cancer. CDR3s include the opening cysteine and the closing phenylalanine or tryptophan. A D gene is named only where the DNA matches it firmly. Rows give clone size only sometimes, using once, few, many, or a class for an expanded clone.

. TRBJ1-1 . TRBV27 CASSSTVNTEAFF TGTGCCAGCAGTTCGACGGTGAACACTGAAGCTTTCTTT
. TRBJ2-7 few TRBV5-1 CASSLAFYEQYF TGCGCCAGCAGCTTGGCCTTCTACGAGCAGTACTTC
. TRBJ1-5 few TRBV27 CASSLSFRTLGNQPQHF TGTGCCAGCAGTTTAAGTTTTCGGACCCTAGGCAATCAGCCCCAGCATTTT
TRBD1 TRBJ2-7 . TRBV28 CASSSTGTGAYEQYF TGTGCCAGCAGTTCTACCGGGACAGGGGCCTACGAGCAGTACTTC
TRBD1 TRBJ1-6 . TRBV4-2 CASSQGQEGASPLHF TGTGCCAGCAGCCAAGGACAGGAGGGGGCTTCACCCCTCCACTTT
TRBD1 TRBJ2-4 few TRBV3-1 CASSPFDRGGNIQYF TGTGCCAGCAGCCCCTTTGACAGGGGGGGAAACATTCAGTACTTC
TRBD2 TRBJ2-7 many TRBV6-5 CASRKIAGAIRQYF TGTGCCAGCAGAAAAATAGCGGGGGCTATTCGGCAGTACTTC
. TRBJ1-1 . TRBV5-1 CASSLGMSNTEAFF TGCGCCAGCAGCTTGGGTATGTCGAACACTGAAGCTTTCTTT
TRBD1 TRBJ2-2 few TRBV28 CASRRDTGGLRTGELFF TGTGCCAGCAGGAGGGATACAGGGGGCCTTCGCACCGGGGAGCTGTTTTTT
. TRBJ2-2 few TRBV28 CASPGGGGYSTGELFF TGTGCCAGCCCAGGGGGCGGGGGTTATTCTACCGGGGAGCTGTTTTTT
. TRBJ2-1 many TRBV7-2 CASSFPTRSYNEQFF TGTGCCAGCAGCTTCCCGACACGCTCCTACAATGAGCAGTTCTTC
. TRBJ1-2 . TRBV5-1 CASSLGADRSGYTF TGCGCCAGCAGCTTGGGGGCAGACCGTTCAGGCTACACCTTC
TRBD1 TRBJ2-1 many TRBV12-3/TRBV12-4 CASSAKGTGVSYNEQFF TGTGCCAGCAGTGCTAAGGGGACAGGGGTCTCCTACAATGAGCAGTTCTTC
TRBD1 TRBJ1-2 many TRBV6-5 CASRRGQGDGYTF TGTGCCAGCAGACGCGGACAGGGCGATGGCTACACCTTC
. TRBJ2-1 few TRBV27 CASSQRRLQGIKTYNEQFF TGTGCCAGCAGTCAACGCCGTTTGCAAGGAATCAAAACCTACAATGAGCAGTTCTTC
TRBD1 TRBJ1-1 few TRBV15 CATSRDLRQGYLMNTEAFF TGTGCCACCAGCAGAGATCTAAGACAGGGCTACTTAATGAACACTGAAGCTTTCTTT
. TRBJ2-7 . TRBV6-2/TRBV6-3 CASRENLGFRNEQYF TGTGCCAGCAGAGAGAACTTGGGTTTTAGGAACGAGCAGTACTTC
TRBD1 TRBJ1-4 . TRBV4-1 CASRSFRGRGEKLFF TGCGCCAGCAGATCGTTCAGGGGGCGAGGTGAAAAACTGTTTTTT
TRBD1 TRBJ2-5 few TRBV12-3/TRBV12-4 CASSWTGLETQYF TGTGCCAGCAGTTGGACAGGATTGGAGACCCAGTACTTC
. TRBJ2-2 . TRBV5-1 CASRGENTGELFF TGCGCCAGCAGGGGAGAAAACACCGGGGAGCTGTTTTTT
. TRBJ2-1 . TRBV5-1 CASCYVWGANNEQFF TGCGCCAGCTGCTATGTATGGGGGGCCAACAATGAGCAGTTCTTC
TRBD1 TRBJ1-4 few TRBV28 CASSFPGQGKLFF TGTGCCAGCAGTTTCCCCGGACAGGGAAAACTGTTTTTT
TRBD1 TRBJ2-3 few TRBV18 CASKKPGQGHTDTQYF TGTGCCAGCAAAAAGCCGGGACAGGGGCACACAGATACGCAGTATTTT
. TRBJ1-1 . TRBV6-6 CASSYDLRDTEAFF TGTGCCAGCAGTTACGACCTTAGGGACACTGAAGCTTTCTTT
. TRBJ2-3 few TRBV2 CASSPDASTDTQYF TGTGCCAGCAGTCCGGACGCTAGCACAGATACGCAGTATTTT
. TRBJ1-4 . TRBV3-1 CASSHRNEKLFF TGTGCCAGCAGCCACAGAAATGAAAAACTGTTTTTT
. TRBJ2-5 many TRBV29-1 CSVGAHRGETQYF TGCAGCGTTGGCGCCCATCGGGGGGAGACCCAGTACTTC
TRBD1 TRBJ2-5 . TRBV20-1 CSARAGQGRETQYF TGCAGTGCTAGAGCGGGACAGGGTAGAGAGACCCAGTACTTC
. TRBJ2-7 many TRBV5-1 CASSFGDRDPLREQYF TGCGCCAGCAGCTTTGGGGACCGTGACCCCCTCCGCGAGCAGTACTTC
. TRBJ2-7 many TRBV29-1 CSVAITYEQYF TGCAGCGTTGCCATTACCTACGAGCAGTACTTC
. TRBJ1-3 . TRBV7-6 CASSFGGTGGNTIYF TGTGCCAGCAGCTTTGGGGGAACTGGGGGAAACACCATATATTTT
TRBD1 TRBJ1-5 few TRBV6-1 CASRATTGALGGSNQPQHF TGTGCCAGCAGAGCAACCACAGGGGCTCTAGGCGGTAGCAATCAGCCCCAGCATTTT
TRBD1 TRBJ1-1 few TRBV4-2 CASSPTGGNPAFF TGTGCCAGCAGCCCGACAGGGGGCAACCCAGCTTTCTTT
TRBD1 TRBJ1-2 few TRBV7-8 CASTPGQRLGGYTF TGTGCCAGCACTCCGGGACAGCGACTGGGAGGCTACACCTTC
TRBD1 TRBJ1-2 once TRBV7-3 CASSITGGPNYGYTF TGTGCCAGCAGCATAACAGGGGGCCCTAACTATGGCTACACCTTC
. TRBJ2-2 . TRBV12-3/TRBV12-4 CASSRLTSGELFF TGTGCCAGCAGTCGACTGACCTCCGGGGAGCTGTTTTTT
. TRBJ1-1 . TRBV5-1 CASSPGGGNTEAFF TGCGCCAGCAGCCCTGGCGGAGGGAACACTGAAGCTTTCTTT
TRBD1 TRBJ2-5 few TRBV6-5 CASSWTGKETQYF TGTGCCAGCAGTTGGACAGGAAAAGAGACCCAGTACTTC
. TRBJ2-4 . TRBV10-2 CASSPAQGSIQYF TGCGCCAGCAGTCCCGCCCAAGGGTCCATTCAGTACTTC
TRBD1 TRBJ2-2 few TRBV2 CASSGGQTNTGELFF TGTGCCAGCAGTGGGGGACAGACGAACACCGGGGAGCTGTTTTTT
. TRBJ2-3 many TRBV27 CASSSPGTARADTQYF TGTGCCAGCAGTTCACCTGGTACAGCTCGGGCGGATACGCAGTATTTT
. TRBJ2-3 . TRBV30 CAWSVLDTQYF TGTGCCTGGAGTGTCTTAGATACGCAGTATTTT
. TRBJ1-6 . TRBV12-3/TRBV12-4 CASSSTGSGSPLHF TGCGCCAGCAGTTCTACAGGGTCCGGTTCACCCCTCCACTTT
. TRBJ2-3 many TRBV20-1 CSARDLGWDTQYF TGCAGTGCTAGAGATCTCGGGTGGGATACGCAGTATTTT
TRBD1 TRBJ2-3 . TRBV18 CASSPTRTGESDTQYF TGTGCCAGCTCACCCACGAGGACAGGGGAGTCAGATACGCAGTATTTT
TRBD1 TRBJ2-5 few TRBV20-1 CSARENRGSLQETQYF TGCAGTGCTAGAGAGAACAGGGGGTCCCTCCAAGAGACCCAGTACTTC
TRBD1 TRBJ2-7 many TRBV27 CASSFRRGQGIYEQYF TGTGCCAGCAGTTTCCGACGCGGACAGGGAATCTACGAGCAGTACTTC
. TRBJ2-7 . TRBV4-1 CASSPRRAVPYEQYF TGCGCCAGCAGCCCCCGAAGGGCGGTCCCCTACGAGCAGTACTTC
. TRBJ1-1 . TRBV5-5 CASSLDTGSTEAFF TGTGCCAGCAGCTTGGATACAGGGAGCACTGAAGCTTTCTTT
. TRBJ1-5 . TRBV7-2 CASSLGRDQPQHF TGTGCCAGCAGCTTAGGGCGGGATCAGCCCCAGCATTTT
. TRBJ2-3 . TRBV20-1 CSAVKGTDTQYF TGCAGTGCGGTGAAGGGCACAGATACGCAGTATTTT
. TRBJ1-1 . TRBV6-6 CASSLYPGTATFEAFF TGTGCCAGCAGTTTATATCCCGGGACCGCTACCTTTGAAGCTTTCTTT
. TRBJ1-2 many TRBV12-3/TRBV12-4 CASSRDTDYGYTF TGTGCCAGCAGTAGGGACACGGACTATGGCTACACCTTC
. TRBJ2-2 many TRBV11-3 CASRFGDIRTGELFF TGTGCCAGCAGGTTCGGGGACATCCGAACCGGGGAGCTGTTTTTT
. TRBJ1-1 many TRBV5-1 CASSRKGDEAFF TGCGCCAGCAGCAGGAAGGGGGATGAAGCTTTCTTT
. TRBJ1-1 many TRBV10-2 CASSEGRRREAFF TGCGCCAGCAGTGAGGGTCGGAGAAGGGAAGCTTTCTTT
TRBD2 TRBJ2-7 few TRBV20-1 CSARERLADSEQYF TGCAGTGCTAGAGAGCGTCTAGCGGATTCCGAGCAGTACTTC
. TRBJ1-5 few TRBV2 CASSEQAWGNQPQHF TGTGCCAGCAGTGAACAAGCCTGGGGCAATCAGCCCCAGCATTTT
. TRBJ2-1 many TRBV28 CASSLHLTGEQFF TGTGCCAGCAGTTTACACCTCACGGGTGAGCAGTTCTTC
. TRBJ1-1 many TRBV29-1 CSVLTGNTEAFF TGCAGCGTTCTAACGGGAAACACTGAAGCTTTCTTT